The source of this T cell receptor beta chain is a study of blood T cell repertoires in COVID-19. As for the study in general: The origin of the acute and convalescent COVID-19 samples was the United States, Italy and Spain. T cells, B-cell-depleted T cells, or PBMCs provided the cDNA or gDNA that served as material.

Authors' data handling: Nucleated cell counts were estimated from reference gene primer amplification. Data came from immunoSEQ multiplex PCR; TCRdb stores just in-frame clones and leaves some out. For V, J and clone size, that table is used; D and trimming come from the DNA. The data hold around 200,000 clones, with about 85% observed a single time. The CDR3 length is 15 residues. The ends lost 5 bases at V and 5 bases at J; junction bases unmatched: 8. Looked up from germline, CDR1 is SGHTA and CDR2 is FQGTGA. Sequencing was performed on peripheral blood. The sequence was collected from a woman aged 80 or over with acute or convalescent COVID-19. The chain couples TRBV7-3 to TRBJ2-1; TRBD2 matches at 8 bases. CDR3 sequence reads: CASSGLGAGDNEQFF. DNA for the CDR3: TGTGCCAGCAGCGGACTCGGAGCGGGAGACAATGAGCAGTTCTTC.